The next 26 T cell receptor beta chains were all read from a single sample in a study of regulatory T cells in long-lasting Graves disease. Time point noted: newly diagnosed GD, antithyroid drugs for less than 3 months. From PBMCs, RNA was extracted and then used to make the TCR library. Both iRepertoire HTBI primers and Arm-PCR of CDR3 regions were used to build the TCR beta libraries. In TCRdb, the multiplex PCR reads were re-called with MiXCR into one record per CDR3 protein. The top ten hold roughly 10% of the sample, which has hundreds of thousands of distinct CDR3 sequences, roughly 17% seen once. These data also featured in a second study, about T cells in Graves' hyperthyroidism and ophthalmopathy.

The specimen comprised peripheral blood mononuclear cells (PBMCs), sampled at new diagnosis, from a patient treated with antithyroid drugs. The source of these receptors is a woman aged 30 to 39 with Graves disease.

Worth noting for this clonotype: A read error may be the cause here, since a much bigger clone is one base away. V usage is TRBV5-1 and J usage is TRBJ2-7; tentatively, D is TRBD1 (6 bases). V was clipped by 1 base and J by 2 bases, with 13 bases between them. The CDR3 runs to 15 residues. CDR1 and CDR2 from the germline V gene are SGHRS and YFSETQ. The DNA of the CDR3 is TGCGCCAGCAGCTTGTTTGGGGGCCCAGCCTACGAGCAGTACTTC. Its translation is CASSLFGGPAYEQYF.

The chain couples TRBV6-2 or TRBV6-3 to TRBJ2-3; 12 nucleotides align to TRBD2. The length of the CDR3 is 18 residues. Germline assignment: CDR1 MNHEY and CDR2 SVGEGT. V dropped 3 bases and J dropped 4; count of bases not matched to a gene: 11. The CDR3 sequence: CASSYAFGSSGRADTQYF. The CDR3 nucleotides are TGTGCCAGCAGTTATGCTTTTGGATCTAGCGGGAGGGCAGATACGCAGTATTTT.

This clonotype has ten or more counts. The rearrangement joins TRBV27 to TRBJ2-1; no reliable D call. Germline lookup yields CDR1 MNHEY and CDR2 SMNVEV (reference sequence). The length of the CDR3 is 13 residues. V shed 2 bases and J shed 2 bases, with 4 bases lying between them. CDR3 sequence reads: CASSLRAYNEQFF. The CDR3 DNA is TGTGCCAGCAGTTTAAGAGCCTACAATGAGCAGTTCTTC.

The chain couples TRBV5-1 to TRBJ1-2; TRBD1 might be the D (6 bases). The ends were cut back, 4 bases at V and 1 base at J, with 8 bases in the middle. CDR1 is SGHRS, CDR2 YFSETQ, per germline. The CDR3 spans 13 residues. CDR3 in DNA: TGCGCCAGCAGCGCGGACAGTAACTATGGCTACACCTTC. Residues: CASSADSNYGYTF.

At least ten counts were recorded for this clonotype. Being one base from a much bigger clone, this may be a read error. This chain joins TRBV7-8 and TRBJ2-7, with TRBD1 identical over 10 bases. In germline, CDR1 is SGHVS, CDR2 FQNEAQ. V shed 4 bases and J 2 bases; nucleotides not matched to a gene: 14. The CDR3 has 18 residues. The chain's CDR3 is CASSSGTGAIVSAYEQYF. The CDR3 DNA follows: TGTGCCAGCAGCTCCGGGACAGGGGCTATAGTGAGCGCCTACGAGCAGTACTTC.

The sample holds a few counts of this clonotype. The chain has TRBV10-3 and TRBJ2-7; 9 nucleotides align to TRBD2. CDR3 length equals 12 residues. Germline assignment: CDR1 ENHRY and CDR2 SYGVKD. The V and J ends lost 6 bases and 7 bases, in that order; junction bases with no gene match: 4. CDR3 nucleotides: TGTGCCATCAGGGCAGCGGGGGGTGAGCAGTACTTC. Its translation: CAIRAAGGEQYF.

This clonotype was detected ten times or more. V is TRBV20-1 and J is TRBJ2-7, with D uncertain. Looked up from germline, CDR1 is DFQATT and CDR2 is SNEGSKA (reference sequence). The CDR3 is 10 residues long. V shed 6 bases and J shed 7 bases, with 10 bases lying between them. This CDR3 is CSALLREQYF. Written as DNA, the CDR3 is TGCAGTGCCCTGTTGCGGGAGCAGTACTTC.

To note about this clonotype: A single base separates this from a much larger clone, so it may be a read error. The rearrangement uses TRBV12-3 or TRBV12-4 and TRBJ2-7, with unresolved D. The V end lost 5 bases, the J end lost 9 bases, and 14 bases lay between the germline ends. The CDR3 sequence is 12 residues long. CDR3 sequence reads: CASSPILGGQYF. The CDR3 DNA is TGTGCCAGCAGTCCCATTTTGGGCGGGCAGTACTTC.

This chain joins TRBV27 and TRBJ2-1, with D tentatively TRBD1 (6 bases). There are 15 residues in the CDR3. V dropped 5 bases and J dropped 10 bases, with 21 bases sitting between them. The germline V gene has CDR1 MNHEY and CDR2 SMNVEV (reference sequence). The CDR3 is CASSRTGSFSYEQFF. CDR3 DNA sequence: TGTGCCAGCAGTCGAACAGGGAGTTTTTCCTACGAGCAGTTCTTC.

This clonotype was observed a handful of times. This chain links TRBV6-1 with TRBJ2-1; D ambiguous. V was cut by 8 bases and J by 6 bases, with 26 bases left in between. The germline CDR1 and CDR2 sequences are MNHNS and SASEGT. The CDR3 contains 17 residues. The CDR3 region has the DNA TGTGCCAGCGGGCCTCCTTTAAGCGCCCGGGCTCGCAATGAGCAGTTCTTC. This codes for CASGPPLSARARNEQFF.

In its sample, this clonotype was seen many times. The CDR3 coding sequence is TGCAGTGCGCAGAGCCTATCAGGAGGAGAGACCCAGTACTTC. Encoded protein: CSAQSLSGGETQYF. The V gene is TRBV20-1, the J gene TRBJ2-5; D possibly corresponds to TRBD2 (5 bases). The CDR3 has 14 residues. V lost 6 bases and J lost 4, with 18 bases in between. Germline CDR1 and CDR2: DFQATT and SNEGSKA (reference sequence).

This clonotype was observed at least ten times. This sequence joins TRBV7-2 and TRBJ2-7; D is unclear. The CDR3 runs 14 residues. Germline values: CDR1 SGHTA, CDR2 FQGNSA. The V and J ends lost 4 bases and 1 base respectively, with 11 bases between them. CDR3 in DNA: TGTGCCAGCAGCTCCAGTCTCGGATCCTACGAGCAGTACTTC. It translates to CASSSSLGSYEQYF.

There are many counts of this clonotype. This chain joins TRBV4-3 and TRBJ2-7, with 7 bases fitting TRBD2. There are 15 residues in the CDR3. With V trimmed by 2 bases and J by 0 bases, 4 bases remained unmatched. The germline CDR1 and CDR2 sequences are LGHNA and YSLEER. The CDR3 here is CASSQRSGVSYEQYF. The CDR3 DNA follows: TGCGCCAGCAGCCAAAGGAGCGGGGTCTCCTACGAGCAGTACTTC.

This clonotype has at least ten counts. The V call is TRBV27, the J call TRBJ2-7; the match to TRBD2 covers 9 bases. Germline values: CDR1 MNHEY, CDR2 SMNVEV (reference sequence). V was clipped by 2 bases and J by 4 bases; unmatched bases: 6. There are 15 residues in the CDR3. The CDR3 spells CASSLEVAGGYEQYF. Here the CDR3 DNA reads TGTGCCAGCAGTTTAGAGGTCGCGGGAGGGTACGAGCAGTACTTC.

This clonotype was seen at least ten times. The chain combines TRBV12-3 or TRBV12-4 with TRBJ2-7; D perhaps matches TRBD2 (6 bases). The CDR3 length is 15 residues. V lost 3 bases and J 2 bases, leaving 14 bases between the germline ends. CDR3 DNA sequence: TGTGCCAGCAGTTTTTCCGGGGGAAGCACCTACGAGCAGTACTTC. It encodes CASSFSGGSTYEQYF.

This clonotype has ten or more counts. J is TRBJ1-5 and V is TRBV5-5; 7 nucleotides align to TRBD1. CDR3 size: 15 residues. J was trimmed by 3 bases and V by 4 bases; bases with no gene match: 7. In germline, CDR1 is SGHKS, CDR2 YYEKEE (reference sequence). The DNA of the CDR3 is TGTGCCAGCAGCAGGGGGGGACAGTTCAATCAGCCCCAGCATTTT. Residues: CASSRGGQFNQPQHF. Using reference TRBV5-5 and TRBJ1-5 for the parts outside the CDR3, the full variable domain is DAGVTQSPTHLIKTRGQQVTLRCSPISGHKSVSWYQQVLGQGPQFIFQYYEKEERGRGNFPDRFSARQFPNYSSELNVNALLLGDSALYLCASSRGGQFNQPQHFGDGTRLSIL.

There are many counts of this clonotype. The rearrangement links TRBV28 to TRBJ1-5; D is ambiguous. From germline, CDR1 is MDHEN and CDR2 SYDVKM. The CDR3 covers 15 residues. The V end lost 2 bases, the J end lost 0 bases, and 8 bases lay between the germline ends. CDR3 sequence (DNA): TGTGCCAGCAGTTTACACCACCTTAGCAATCAGCCCCAGCATTTT. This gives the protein CASSLHHLSNQPQHF. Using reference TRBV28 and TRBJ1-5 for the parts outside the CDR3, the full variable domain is DVKVTQSSRYLVKRTGEKVFLECVQDMDHENMFWYRQDPGLGLRLIYFSYDVKMKEKGDIPEGYSVSREKKERFSLILESASTNQTSMYLCASSLHHLSNQPQHFGDGTRLSIL.

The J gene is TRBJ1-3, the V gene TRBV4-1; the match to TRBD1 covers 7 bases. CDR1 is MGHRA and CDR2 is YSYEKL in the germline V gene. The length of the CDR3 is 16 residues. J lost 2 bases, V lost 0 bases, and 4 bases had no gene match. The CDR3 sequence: CASSQDQGGTGNTIYF. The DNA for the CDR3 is TGCGCCAGCAGCCAAGATCAGGGGGGAACTGGAAACACCATATATTTT.

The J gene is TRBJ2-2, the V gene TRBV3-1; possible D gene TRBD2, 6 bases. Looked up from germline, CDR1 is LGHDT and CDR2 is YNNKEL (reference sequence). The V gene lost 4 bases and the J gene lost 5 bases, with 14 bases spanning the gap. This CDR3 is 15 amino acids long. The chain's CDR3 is CASSRRLGGTGELFF. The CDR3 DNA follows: TGTGCCAGCAGCCGACGTCTGGGGGGTACCGGGGAGCTGTTTTTT.

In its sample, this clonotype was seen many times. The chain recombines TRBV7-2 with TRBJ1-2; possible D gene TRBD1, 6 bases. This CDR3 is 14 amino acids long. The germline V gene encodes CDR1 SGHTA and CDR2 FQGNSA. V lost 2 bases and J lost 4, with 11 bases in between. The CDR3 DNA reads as TGTGCCAGCAGCTTAATCGGGGGCTCCTATGGCTACACCTTC. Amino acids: CASSLIGGSYGYTF.

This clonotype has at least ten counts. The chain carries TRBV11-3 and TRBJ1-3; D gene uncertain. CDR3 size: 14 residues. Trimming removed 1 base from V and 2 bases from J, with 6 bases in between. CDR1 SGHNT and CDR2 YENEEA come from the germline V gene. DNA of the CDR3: TGTGCCAGCAGCTTAGGAGGCCCTGGAAACACCATATATTTT. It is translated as CASSLGGPGNTIYF.

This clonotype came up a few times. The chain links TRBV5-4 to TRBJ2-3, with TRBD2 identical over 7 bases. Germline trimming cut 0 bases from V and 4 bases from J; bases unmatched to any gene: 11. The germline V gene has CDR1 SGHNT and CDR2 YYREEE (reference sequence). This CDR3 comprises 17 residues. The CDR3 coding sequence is TGTGCCAGCAGCTTGGCCGAATTGCGGGAGTCCCCAGATACGCAGTATTTT. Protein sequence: CASSLAELRESPDTQYF.

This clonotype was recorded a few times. CDR3 residues: CASSQGPQETQYF. The CDR3 nucleotides read TGCGCCAGCAGCCAAGGGCCTCAAGAGACCCAGTACTTC. The chain joins TRBV4-1 to TRBJ2-5; no definite D call. From germline, CDR1 is MGHRA and CDR2 YSYEKL. The CDR3 loop spans 13 amino acids. Trimming cost V 1 base and J 2 bases, with 5 bases left between them.

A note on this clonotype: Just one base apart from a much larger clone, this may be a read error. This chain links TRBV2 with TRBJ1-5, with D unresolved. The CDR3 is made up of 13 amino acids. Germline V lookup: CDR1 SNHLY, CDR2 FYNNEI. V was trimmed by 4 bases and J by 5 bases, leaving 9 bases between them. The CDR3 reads CASSVAGHQPQHF. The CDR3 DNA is TGTGCCAGCAGTGTCGCAGGTCATCAGCCCCAGCATTTT.

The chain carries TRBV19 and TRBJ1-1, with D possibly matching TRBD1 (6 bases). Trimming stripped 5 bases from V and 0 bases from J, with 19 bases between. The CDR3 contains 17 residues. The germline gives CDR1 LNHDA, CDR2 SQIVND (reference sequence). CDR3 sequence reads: CASSPLPGVWVNTEAFF. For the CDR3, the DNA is TGTGCCAGTAGTCCCCTCCCAGGGGTCTGGGTGAACACTGAAGCTTTCTTT.

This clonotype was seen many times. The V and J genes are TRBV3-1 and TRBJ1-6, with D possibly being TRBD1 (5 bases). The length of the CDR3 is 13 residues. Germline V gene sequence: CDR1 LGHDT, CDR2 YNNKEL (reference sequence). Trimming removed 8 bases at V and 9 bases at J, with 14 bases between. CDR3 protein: CASGASGLSPLHF. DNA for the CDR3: TGTGCCAGCGGGGCCTCCGGACTTTCACCCCTCCACTTT.